The 31 T cell receptor beta chains listed next were all sequenced from one sample in a study of T cell changes during pregnancy in multiple sclerosis. Profiled with immunoSEQ multiplex PCR; TCRdb holds only in-frame clones, not every one. This sample has about 40,000 clones; more than 85% occur once, and the top ten carry just under 0.5%. Specimen: CD4+ T cells from peripheral blood mononuclear cells, collected in the second trimester of pregnancy. The receptors were gathered from a female donor in good health, enrolled as a control in a pregnancy study.

The chain couples TRBV19 to TRBJ1-4, with D uncertain. CDR1 LNHDA and CDR2 SQIVND come from the germline V gene (reference sequence). V lost 3 bases and J 0 bases, leaving 11 bases between the germline ends. The CDR3 sequence is 16 residues long. The chain's CDR3 is CASSISRGSTNEKLFF. The CDR3 coding sequence is TGTGCCAGTAGTATCAGTCGAGGGTCAACTAATGAAAAACTGTTTTTT.

The gene calls are TRBV4-3 and TRBJ2-7; 9 nucleotides align to TRBD2. The length of the CDR3 is 14 residues. V shed 7 bases, J shed 8 bases, and the junction held 12 bases outside the gene matches. Looked up from germline, CDR1 is LGHNA and CDR2 is YSLEER. Written as DNA, the CDR3 is TGCGCCAGCAAGACACTGCGGGAGGGCCGTCAGCAGTACTTC. It codes for CASKTLREGRQQYF.

V is TRBV7-8 and J is TRBJ2-2; 14 nucleotides line up with TRBD2. CDR3 size: 16 residues. After removal of 7 bases from V and 7 bases from J, the junction contained 8 bases not matched to a gene. Germline CDR1 and CDR2: SGHVS and FQNEAQ. CDR3 DNA: TGTGCCAGCAAAAAGACTAGCGGGAGGGCAAACGGGGAGCTGTTTTTT. It translates to CASKKTSGRANGELFF.

This clone is a singleton in its sample. The rearrangement joins TRBV18 to TRBJ1-5; the D gene is possibly TRBD1 (5 bases). CDR1 KGHSH and CDR2 LQKENI come from the germline V gene. The CDR3 length is 15 residues. The V and J ends lost 0 bases and 1 base respectively, with 7 bases between them. In nucleotides, the CDR3 is TGTGCCAGCTCACCACCTGGGGGGAGCAATCAGCCCCAGCATTTT. It codes for CASSPPGGSNQPQHF.

Comment on this clone: At one of its ends the junction is not consistent with the germline gene, which may arise from a read error. The chain uses TRBV7-7 and TRBJ2-5; 11 nucleotides line up with TRBD1. CDR3 length: 14 residues. Germline loops: CDR1 SSHAT, CDR2 FNYEAQ (reference sequence). The CDR3 nucleotides read TGTGCTAGCAGCTGGGACAGGGGGTCTGGGACCCAGTACTTC. This sequence encodes CASSWDRGSGTQYF.

This rearrangement joins TRBV5-6 to TRBJ1-1, with TRBD1 matching 7 bases. The V gene end was trimmed by 4 bases and the J gene end by 4 bases; junction bases not matched to a gene: 7. Germline V CDR1 and CDR2: SGHDT, YYEEEE. The CDR3 loop spans 14 amino acids. In DNA, the CDR3 is TGTGCCAGCAGCGCTACAGGGGTATTCACTGAAGCTTTCTTT. Amino acid sequence: CASSATGVFTEAFF.

The V and J genes are TRBV9 and TRBJ2-3; D is unclear. Looked up from germline, CDR1 is SGDLS and CDR2 is YYNGEE. Trimming shortened V by 0 bases and J by 0 bases, and 5 bases separated the two germline ends. The CDR3 extends over 14 amino acids. CDR3 protein: CASSVVPSTDTQYF. CDR3 nucleotides: TGTGCCAGCAGCGTAGTCCCTAGCACAGATACGCAGTATTTT. The variable domain in full, with the rest retrieved from reference TRBV9 and TRBJ2-3, is DSGVTQTPKHLITATGQRVTLRCSPRSGDLSVYWYQQSLDQGLQFLIQYYNGEERAKGNILERFSAQQFPDLHSELNLSSLELGDSALYFCASSVVPSTDTQYFGPGTRLTVL.

The chain combines TRBV5-1 with TRBJ1-1; possibly TRBD1 for D (6 bases). The V end was cut by 6 bases, the J end by 0 bases, with 12 bases between. CDR1 and CDR2 (germline): SGHRS, YFSETQ. The CDR3 runs 14 residues. The CDR3 region has the DNA TGCGCCAGCAAAACGGACAGCCTGAACACTGAAGCTTTCTTT. This encodes CASKTDSLNTEAFF.

This chain links TRBV30 with TRBJ1-5; the D is unclear. Trimming took off 2 bases at V and 7 bases at J, with 18 bases between the two ends. Looked up from germline, CDR1 is GTSNPN and CDR2 is SVGIG (reference sequence). CDR3 length equals 15 residues. This CDR3 is CAWSFSSGLWQPQHF. DNA for the CDR3: TGTGCCTGGAGTTTTTCTTCCGGGTTGTGGCAGCCCCAGCATTTT.

The CDR3 protein is CASSPYTDTQYF. The CDR3 DNA follows: TGTGCCAGCAGCCCGTACACAGATACGCAGTATTTT. The gene calls are TRBV7-2 and TRBJ2-3; D is unclear. With 5 bases removed from V and 2 bases from J, the gap between germline ends came to 5 bases. Germline V gene sequence: CDR1 SGHTA, CDR2 FQGNSA. There are 12 residues in the CDR3.

This clone was recorded only once. The chain carries TRBV5-1 and TRBJ2-7, with 7 bases aligning to TRBD1. This CDR3 is 13 amino acids long. The ends lost 5 bases at V and 2 bases at J; junction bases unmatched: 4. The germline CDR1 and CDR2 sequences are SGHRS and YFSETQ. CDR3 protein: CASSYGTAYEQYF. CDR3 bases: TGCGCCAGCAGTTACGGGACAGCCTACGAGCAGTACTTC.

This chain joins TRBV7-2 and TRBJ2-5; D unresolved. V was trimmed by 5 bases and J by 4 bases, leaving 11 bases between them. The CDR3 extends over 13 amino acids. Germline CDR1 and CDR2: SGHTA and FQGNSA. The CDR3 protein is CASSPRSGETQYF. Here the CDR3 DNA reads TGTGCCAGCAGCCCCCGCTCAGGAGAGACCCAGTACTTC.

This clone was seen only once. The rearrangement uses TRBV4-2 and TRBJ2-5; 7 positions agree with TRBD2. Germline V gives CDR1 LGHNA, CDR2 YNFKEQ. Trimming cost V 1 base and J 5 bases; bases outside gene matches: 10. The CDR3 extends over 16 amino acids. The CDR3, as DNA: TGTGCCAGCAGCCAAGGTGGCGGGGGACTGGGGGAGACCCAGTACTTC. Its translation: CASSQGGGGLGETQYF.

The rearrangement joins TRBV4-2 to TRBJ2-5; D may be TRBD2 (7 bases). Trimming pared 4 bases from V and 4 bases from J, leaving 16 bases between. CDR3 size: 15 residues. Germline assignment: CDR1 LGHNA and CDR2 YNFKEQ. CDR3 sequence reads: CASSLGGVQGETQYF. The CDR3 DNA is TGTGCCAGCAGCCTAGGGGGGGTTCAAGGAGAGACCCAGTACTTC.

V is TRBV5-1 and J is TRBJ2-7, with a tentative D call TRBD1 (5 bases). The CDR3 contains 13 residues. The V end lost 3 bases, the J end lost 5 bases, and 12 bases lay between the germline ends. CDR1 is SGHRS and CDR2 is YFSETQ in the germline V gene. The CDR3: CASSSDAGNEQYF. In DNA form, the CDR3 reads TGCGCCAGCAGCTCGGACGCAGGGAACGAGCAGTACTTC.

This chain links TRBV18 with TRBJ2-1; 11 bases map to TRBD1. The CDR3 is 18 residues long. The junction had 10 bases not matched to a gene; V was cut back by 6 bases and J by 0 bases. Germline assignment: CDR1 KGHSH and CDR2 LQKENI. The CDR3 is CASSGTGGSPSSYNEQFF. CDR3 nucleotides: TGTGCCAGCTCCGGGACAGGGGGATCCCCCAGCTCCTACAATGAGCAGTTCTTC. The full variable domain, completed using reference TRBV18 and TRBJ2-1, is NAGVMQNPRHLVRRRGQEARLRCSPMKGHSHVYWYRQLPEEGLKFMVYLQKENIIDESGMPKERFSAEFPKEGPSILRIQQVVRGDSAAYFCASSGTGGSPSSYNEQFFGPGTRLTVL.

The V gene is TRBV4-1, the J gene TRBJ2-1, with TRBD1 identical over 8 bases. Unmatched junction bases numbered 2, after V lost 4 bases and J lost 6 bases. This CDR3 has 13 amino acids. Germline assignment: CDR1 MGHRA and CDR2 YSYEKL. CDR3 loop: CASSPGQVNEQFF. The CDR3 coding sequence is TGCGCCAGCAGCCCGGGACAGGTCAATGAGCAGTTCTTC.

The chain links TRBV5-6 to TRBJ1-5, with D unclear. V was cut by 4 bases and J by 4 bases, with 12 bases left in between. CDR3 length equals 14 residues. CDR1 SGHDT and CDR2 YYEEEE come from the germline V gene. The CDR3 region is CASSPWAGNQPQHF. The CDR3 region has the DNA TGTGCCAGCAGCCCTTGGGCAGGTAATCAGCCCCAGCATTTT.

The CDR3 loop reads CATYDRSYEQYF. The DNA for the CDR3 is TGTGCCACCTACGACAGGTCCTACGAGCAGTACTTC. V is TRBV6-1 and J is TRBJ2-7; TRBD1 might be the D (6 bases). V lost 10 bases to trimming and J lost 1 base, with 11 bases between them. The germline CDR1 and CDR2 sequences are MNHNS and SASEGT. This CDR3 has 12 residues.

This chain joins TRBV28 and TRBJ2-5; 8 bases are shared with TRBD2. The V gene's germline CDR1 is MDHEN and CDR2 SYDVKM. Germline trimming cut 6 bases from V and 5 bases from J; bases unmatched to any gene: 17. The CDR3 sequence is 17 residues long. The CDR3 protein is CASRGGGGGSGGETQYF. In DNA, the CDR3 is TGTGCCAGCAGGGGGGGTGGGGGCGGGAGCGGGGGCGAGACCCAGTACTTC.

This chain links TRBV5-1 with TRBJ2-7; no clear D. Germline CDR1 reads SGHRS; CDR2 reads YFSETQ. V dropped 0 bases and J dropped 2 bases, with 12 bases sitting between them. The CDR3 totals 15 residues. Here the CDR3 DNA reads TGCGCCAGCAGCTTGGAACACAATCCCACCTACGAGCAGTACTTC. Protein: CASSLEHNPTYEQYF.

The chain links TRBV29-1 to TRBJ1-3; 7 bases map to TRBD1. The J segment lost 2 bases and the V segment lost 0 bases, leaving 4 bases of the junction unmatched. The CDR3 spans 15 residues. Looked up from germline, CDR1 is SQVTM and CDR2 is ANQGSEA. The CDR3 sequence is CSVEDSGTAGNTIYF. CDR3 nucleotides: TGCAGCGTTGAAGATTCCGGGACAGCTGGAAACACCATATATTTT.

V usage is TRBV28 and J usage is TRBJ2-7, with a possible D match to TRBD2 (5 bases). From germline, CDR1 is MDHEN and CDR2 SYDVKM. Trimming took 7 bases from V and 7 from J, leaving 26 bases between them. The CDR3 runs to 16 residues. The DNA for the CDR3 is TGTGCCAGCACCGGGGTCTGGGTCAATCCGTCTGGAGAGCAGTACTTC. It encodes CASTGVWVNPSGEQYF.

This sequence joins TRBV9 and TRBJ1-3; TRBD1 matches 9 bases. Unmatched junction bases numbered 10, after V lost 2 bases and J lost 4 bases. The V gene's germline CDR1 is SGDLS and CDR2 YYNGEE. The CDR3 contains 17 residues. In DNA, the CDR3 is TGTGCCAGCAGCGTTGCGACAGGGGGTACGGCGGGAAACACCATATATTTT. It yields the protein CASSVATGGTAGNTIYF.

The chain uses TRBV19 and TRBJ2-1, with D perhaps matching TRBD2 (5 bases). Trimming removed 6 bases from V and 6 bases from J, with 12 bases in between. Germline V CDR1 and CDR2: LNHDA, SQIVND (reference sequence). CDR3 length: 13 amino acids. DNA for the CDR3: TGTGCCAGTAGCCCCGGGGTTCTCAATGAGCAGTTCTTC. The encoded protein is CASSPGVLNEQFF.

The rearrangement joins TRBV4-2 to TRBJ2-1; TRBD2 matches at 11 bases. The CDR3 runs to 17 residues. Germline values: CDR1 LGHNA, CDR2 YNFKEQ. The V segment lost 3 bases and the J segment 4 bases; nucleotides outside the gene matches: 8. CDR3 amino acids: CASSQGITSGSYNEQFF. The CDR3 DNA reads as TGTGCCAGCAGCCAGGGGATCACTAGCGGGAGTTACAATGAGCAGTTCTTC.

V gene TRBV10-3 combines with J gene TRBJ2-7, with 7 positions matching TRBD2. The germline V gene encodes CDR1 ENHRY and CDR2 SYGVKD. The CDR3 covers 15 residues. V shed 5 bases, J shed 5 bases, and the junction held 12 bases outside the gene matches. As DNA, the CDR3 is TGTGCCATCAGTCCCCGGACTAGTACGGAGCACGAGCAGTACTTC. Translated: CAISPRTSTEHEQYF.

The gene calls are TRBV27 and TRBJ2-5; D possibly corresponds to TRBD2 (6 bases). V lost 8 bases, J lost 2 bases, and 15 bases lay in between. Germline loops: CDR1 MNHEY, CDR2 SMNVEV (reference sequence). This CDR3 is built from 14 residues. CDR3 nucleotide sequence: TGTGCCAGCGGGTCATGGGAGGAGCAAGAGACCCAGTACTTC. Amino acid sequence: CASGSWEEQETQYF.

This clone turned up a few times. The CDR3 DNA reads TGTGCCAGCAGCGTAGGGGGTAGCGGGAGTCATGCCTACAATGAGCAGTTCTTC. Residues: CASSVGGSGSHAYNEQFF. The chain joins TRBV9 to TRBJ2-1, with TRBD2 identical over 9 bases. V shed 0 bases, J shed 2 bases, and the junction held 9 bases outside the gene matches. The CDR3 covers 18 residues. The V gene's germline CDR1 is SGDLS and CDR2 YYNGEE.

V and J are TRBV27 and TRBJ1-5, with 7 positions matching TRBD1. Per the germline V gene, CDR1 is MNHEY and CDR2 is SMNVEV (reference sequence). The CDR3 totals 15 residues. V was clipped by 6 bases and J by 0 bases; unmatched bases: 5. This CDR3 is CASRPGQISNQPQHF. The CDR3 DNA reads as TGTGCCAGCAGACCGGGACAGATTAGCAATCAGCCCCAGCATTTT.

This clone was seen only once. This chain uses TRBV11-1 with TRBJ2-5; a weak D match, TRBD2 (6 bases). Trimming took 0 bases from V and 1 from J, leaving 6 bases between them. CDR3 size: 14 residues. CDR1 and CDR2 (germline): SGHAT, FQDESV (reference sequence). CDR3 amino acids: CASSLAGGQETQYF. The CDR3 DNA follows: TGTGCCAGCAGCTTAGCGGGAGGCCAAGAGACCCAGTACTTC.